Listed below are T cell receptor beta chains from one sample, sequenced in a study of cytomegalovirus exposure and HLA in healthy donors. Profiled with immunoSEQ multiplex PCR; TCRdb holds only in-frame clones, not every one. Of roughly 150,000 clones listed, approximately 68% are singletons. Sequences were obtained from PBMCs. The receptors originated from a man aged 55-75 years in good health and CMV-seronegative. CDR3s include the opening cysteine and the closing phenylalanine or tryptophan. The D gene is left open where the match is weak. Size tells how often a clone was seen (once, few, many) or the class of an expanded clone, and some rows leave it out.

TRBV4-1	TRBJ2-2	few	-	CASSQRLSGTPNTGELFF	TGCGCCAGCAGCCAAAGACTCTCCGGGACTCCGAACACCGGGGAGCTGTTTTTT
TRBV5-4	TRBJ1-1	-	-	CAWEEMNTEAFF	TGTGCCTGGGAGGAGATGAACACTGAAGCTTTCTTT
TRBV11-2	TRBJ2-1	-	-	CASSLQRLEVEQFF	TGTGCCAGCAGCCTACAAAGACTAGAGGTTGAGCAGTTCTTC
TRBV11-2	TRBJ1-2	-	-	CASSLSVTSYGYTF	TGTGCCAGCAGCTTGAGTGTGACAAGCTATGGCTACACCTTC
TRBV9	TRBJ1-2	-	TRBD1	CASSAAGTGYNYGYTF	TGTGCCAGCAGCGCAGCCGGGACAGGGTACAACTATGGCTACACCTTC
TRBV6-6	TRBJ2-1	-	TRBD2	CASSGTSGRGNEQFF	TGTGCCAGCAGTGGGACTAGCGGGAGGGGAAATGAGCAGTTCTTC
TRBV19	TRBJ1-2	-	-	CASSSDRWDGYTF	TGTGCCAGTAGTTCCGACAGGTGGGATGGCTACACCTTC
TRBV7-2	TRBJ2-7	-	TRBD2	CASSRHPPSGSFYEQYF	TGTGCCAGCAGCCGCCACCCCCCTAGCGGGAGTTTCTACGAGCAGTACTTC
TRBV4-2	TRBJ2-2	few	-	CASSQDPRPAGELFF	TGTGCCAGCAGCCAAGACCCTAGACCCGCCGGGGAGCTGTTTTTT
TRBV7-9	TRBJ2-1	once	TRBD2	CASSSGLAGIPVNNEQFF	TGTGCCAGCAGCTCAGGACTAGCGGGAATTCCTGTAAACAATGAGCAGTTCTTC
TRBV28	TRBJ1-1	-	TRBD1	CASSDRVLNTEAFF	TGTGCCAGCAGTGACAGGGTCCTGAACACTGAAGCTTTCTTT
TRBV30	TRBJ2-1	-	-	CAWSSADVSYNEQFF	TGTGCCTGGAGTTCGGCGGATGTCTCCTACAATGAGCAGTTCTTC
TRBV5-1	TRBJ1-2	-	TRBD1	CASSLATGGEDSGYTF	TGCGCCAGCAGCTTGGCGACAGGGGGCGAGGACTCCGGCTACACCTTC
TRBV27	TRBJ1-6	-	TRBD1	CASSSDRGGNSPLHF	TGTGCCAGCAGTTCCGACAGGGGAGGAAATTCACCCCTCCACTTT
TRBV10-3	TRBJ2-5	-	-	CAISDNRVEEETQYF	TGTGCCATCAGTGATAACAGGGTAGAGGAAGAGACCCAGTACTTC
TRBV7-6	TRBJ1-2	-	-	CASSFGIGYGYTF	TGTGCCAGCAGCTTCGGGATTGGCTATGGCTACACCTTC
TRBV5-1	TRBJ1-5	-	-	CASSLAGANQPQHF	TGCGCCAGCAGCTTGGCGGGAGCCAATCAGCCCCAGCATTTT